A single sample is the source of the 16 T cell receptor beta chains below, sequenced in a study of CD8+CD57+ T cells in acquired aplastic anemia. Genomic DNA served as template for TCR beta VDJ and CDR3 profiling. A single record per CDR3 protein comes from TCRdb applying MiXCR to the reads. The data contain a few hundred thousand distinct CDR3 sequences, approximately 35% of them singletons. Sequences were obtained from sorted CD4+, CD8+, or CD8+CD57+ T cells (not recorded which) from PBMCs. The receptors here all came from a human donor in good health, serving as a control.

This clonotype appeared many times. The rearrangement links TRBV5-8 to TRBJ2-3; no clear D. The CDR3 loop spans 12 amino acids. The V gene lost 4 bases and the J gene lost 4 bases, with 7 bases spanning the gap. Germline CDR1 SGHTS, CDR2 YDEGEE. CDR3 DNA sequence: TGTGCCAGCAGCGGTTCTGCAGATACGCAGTATTTT. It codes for CASSGSADTQYF.

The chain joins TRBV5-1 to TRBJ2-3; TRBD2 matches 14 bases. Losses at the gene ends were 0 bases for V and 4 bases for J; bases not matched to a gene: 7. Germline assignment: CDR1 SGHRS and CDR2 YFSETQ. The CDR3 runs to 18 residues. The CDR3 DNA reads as TGCGCCAGCAGCTTGGTGGGACTAGCGGGAGAGGTTGCAGATACGCAGTATTTT. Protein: CASSLVGLAGEVADTQYF.

The chain's CDR3 is CASSFDVGTGVEKLFF. DNA for the CDR3: TGTGCCAGCAGCTTTGACGTCGGGACAGGGGTTGAAAAACTGTTTTTT. The chain combines TRBV5-5 with TRBJ1-4; 10 bases agree with TRBD1. This CDR3 is 16 amino acids long. The V gene end was trimmed by 2 bases and the J gene end by 7 bases; junction bases not matched to a gene: 8. Germline V gene lookup returns CDR1 SGHKS and CDR2 YYEKEE (reference sequence).

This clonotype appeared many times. In DNA form, the CDR3 reads TGTGCCAGCAGTGGGGGTGCCTACGAGCAGTACTTC. Amino acids: CASSGGAYEQYF. The rearrangement links TRBV2 to TRBJ2-7, with unresolved D. The CDR3 runs 12 residues. Germline V gene data show CDR1 as SNHLY and CDR2 as FYNNEI. The V and J ends lost 4 bases and 2 bases respectively, with 6 bases between them.

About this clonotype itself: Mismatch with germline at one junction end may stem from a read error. CDR3 protein: CASSLAPLQGTQYF. The CDR3 nucleotides are TGCGCCAGCAGCTTGGCCCCACTCCAAGGGACCCAGTACTTC. V is TRBV5-1 and J is TRBJ2-5, with unresolved D. Germline V gene lookup returns CDR1 SGHRS and CDR2 YFSETQ. The CDR3 consists of 14 residues.

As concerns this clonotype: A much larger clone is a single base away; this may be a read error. Written as DNA, the CDR3 is TGTGTCAGCACGAGGGGGGGAAGGTCTTCACCCCTCCACTTT. It translates to CVSTRGGRSSPLHF. The chain carries TRBV6-1 and TRBJ1-6; D possibly corresponds to TRBD1 (6 bases). Germline CDR1 and CDR2: MNHNS and SASEGT. This CDR3 spans 14 amino acids.

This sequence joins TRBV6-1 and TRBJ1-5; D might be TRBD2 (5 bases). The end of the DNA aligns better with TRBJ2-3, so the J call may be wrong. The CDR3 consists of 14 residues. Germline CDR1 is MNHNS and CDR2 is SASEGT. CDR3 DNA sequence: TGTGCCAGCAGCCCCAGAGGGTTCAATCAGCCCCAGTATTTT. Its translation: CASSPRGFNQPQYF.

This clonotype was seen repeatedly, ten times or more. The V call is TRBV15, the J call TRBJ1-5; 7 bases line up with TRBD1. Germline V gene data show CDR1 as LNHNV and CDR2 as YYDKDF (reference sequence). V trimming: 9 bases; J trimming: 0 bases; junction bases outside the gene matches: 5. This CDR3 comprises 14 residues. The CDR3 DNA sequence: TGTGCCACTCAGACAGGGAATAGCAATCAGCCCCAGCATTTT. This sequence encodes CATQTGNSNQPQHF.

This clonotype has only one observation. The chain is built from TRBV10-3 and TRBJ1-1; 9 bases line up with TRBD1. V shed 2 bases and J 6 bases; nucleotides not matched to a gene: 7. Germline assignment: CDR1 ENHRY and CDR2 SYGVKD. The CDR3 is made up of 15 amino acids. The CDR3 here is CAISEVRQGDAEAFF. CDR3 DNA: TGTGCCATCAGTGAGGTTAGACAGGGGGATGCTGAAGCTTTCTTT.

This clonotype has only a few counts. Written as DNA, the CDR3 is TGTGCCAGCAGCACCCTCTTTGGGAGCGGGGAGCTGTTTTTT. Amino acid sequence: CASSTLFGSGELFF. The genes are TRBV12-3 or TRBV12-4 and TRBJ2-2; D possibly corresponds to TRBD2 (5 bases). V was trimmed by 6 bases and J by 7 bases, leaving 15 bases between them. The CDR3 is made up of 14 amino acids.

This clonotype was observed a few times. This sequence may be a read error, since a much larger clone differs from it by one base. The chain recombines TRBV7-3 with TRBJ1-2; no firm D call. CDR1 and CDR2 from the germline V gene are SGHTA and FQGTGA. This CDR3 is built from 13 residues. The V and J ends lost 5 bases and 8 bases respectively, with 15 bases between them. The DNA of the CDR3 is TGTGCCAGCAGCCCCAGCCGGGCTAACGGCTACACCTTC. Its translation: CASSPSRANGYTF.

CDR3 DNA sequence: TGTGCCAGCAGCCCCCGTGGGGCGATGGTTCCCCTCCACTTT. Amino acids: CASSPRGAMVPLHF. This chain joins TRBV7-2 and TRBJ1-6, with a tentative D call TRBD1 (5 bases). Germline lookup yields CDR1 SGHTA and CDR2 FQGNSA. V gave up 5 bases and J gave up 13 bases, with 18 bases separating them. There are 14 residues in the CDR3.

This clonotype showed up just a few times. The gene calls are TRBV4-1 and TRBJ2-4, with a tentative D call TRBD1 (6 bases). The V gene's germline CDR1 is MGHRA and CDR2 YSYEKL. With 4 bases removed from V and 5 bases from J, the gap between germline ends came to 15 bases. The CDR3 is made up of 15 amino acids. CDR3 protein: CASSRLNGQQNIQYF. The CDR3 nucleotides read TGCGCCAGCAGCCGATTAAACGGACAGCAAAACATTCAGTACTTC.

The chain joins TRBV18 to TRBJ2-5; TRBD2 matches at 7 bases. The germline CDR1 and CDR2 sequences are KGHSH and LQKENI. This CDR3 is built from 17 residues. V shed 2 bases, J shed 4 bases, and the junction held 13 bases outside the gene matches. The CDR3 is CASSPIPRGAGRETQYF. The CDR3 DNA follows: TGTGCCAGCTCACCAATCCCCCGTGGAGCGGGGAGAGAGACCCAGTACTTC.

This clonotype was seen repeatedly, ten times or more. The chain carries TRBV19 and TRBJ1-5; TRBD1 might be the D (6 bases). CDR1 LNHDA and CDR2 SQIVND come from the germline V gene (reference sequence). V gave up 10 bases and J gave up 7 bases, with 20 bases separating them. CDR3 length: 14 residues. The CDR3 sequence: CATAYRDPRQPQHF. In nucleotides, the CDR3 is TGTGCCACCGCCTACAGGGACCCCCGGCAGCCCCAGCATTTT.

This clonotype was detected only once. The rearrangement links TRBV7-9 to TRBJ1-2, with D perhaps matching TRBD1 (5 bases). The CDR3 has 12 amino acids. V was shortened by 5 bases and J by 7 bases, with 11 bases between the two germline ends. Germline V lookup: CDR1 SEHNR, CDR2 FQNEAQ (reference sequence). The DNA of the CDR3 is TGTGCCAGCAGCCTCCGGGACGGTGGCTACACCTTC. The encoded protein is CASSLRDGGYTF.